The 9 T cell receptor beta chains below all came from one sample that was sequenced in a study of T-cell reconstitution after alpha-beta-depleted transplantation in children. During its preparation, the TCRbeta library received unique molecular identifiers. Each CDR3 protein is one row after TCRdb ran MiXCR on the PCR reads. The table lists around 360,000 distinct CDR3 sequences, about a tenth of them singletons. The sample was PBMCs from the stem cell graft donor, taken from the stem cell graft. The origin of the receptors is a human donor who donated a stem cell graft to a child with acute lymphoblastic leukemia.

The genes are TRBV13 and TRBJ2-5; a possible D gene is TRBD2 (6 bases). Per germline, CDR1 PRHDT and CDR2 FYEKMQ (reference sequence). The CDR3 length is 14 residues. Trimming took 6 bases from V and 6 from J, leaving 17 bases between them. The DNA for the CDR3 is TGTGCCAGCAGGACTCAGGGAGGAGAGAAGACCCAGTACTTC. It specifies CASRTQGGEKTQYF.

The CDR3 sequence: CSIRGPRSEQFF. The CDR3 bases are TGCAGCATACGGGGTCCCCGGAGTGAGCAGTTCTTC. The chain couples TRBV29-1 to TRBJ2-1, with D perhaps TRBD2 (5 bases). The CDR3 is made up of 12 amino acids. CDR1 is SQVTM and CDR2 is ANQGSEA in the germline V gene. Trimming shortened V by 8 bases and J by 9 bases, and 17 bases separated the two germline ends.

This clonotype was recorded a few times. V and J are TRBV6-1 and TRBJ2-5; D is unclear. This CDR3 comprises 16 residues. Trimming pared 1 base from V and 2 bases from J, leaving 14 bases between. Germline V gives CDR1 MNHNS, CDR2 SASEGT. The CDR3: CASSEGPGPGQETQYF. The CDR3 DNA sequence: TGTGCCAGCAGTGAAGGCCCCGGACCCGGGCAAGAGACCCAGTACTTC.

V is TRBV7-2 and J is TRBJ2-4, with D uncertain. V was shortened by 1 base and J by 1 base, with 11 bases between the two germline ends. Per the germline V gene, CDR1 is SGHTA and CDR2 is FQGNSA. This CDR3 is 16 amino acids long. The CDR3 DNA reads as TGTGCCAGCAGCTTAGTGGCGTGGAATGCCAAAAACATTCAGTACTTC. It specifies CASSLVAWNAKNIQYF.

This rearrangement joins TRBV18 to TRBJ2-3; 8 positions match TRBD1. Germline CDR1 KGHSH, CDR2 LQKENI. The junction had 1 base not matched to a gene; V was cut back by 3 bases and J by 5 bases. This CDR3 has 13 residues. CDR3 sequence reads: CASSPTGGDTQYF. As DNA, the CDR3 is TGTGCCAGCTCACCTACAGGGGGAGATACGCAGTATTTT.

The V gene is TRBV20-1, the J gene TRBJ1-1, with D possibly TRBD1 on 5 matching bases. Trimming took 3 bases from V and 4 from J, leaving 12 bases between them. Germline V lookup: CDR1 DFQATT, CDR2 SNEGSKA (reference sequence). The CDR3 is 13 residues long. CDR3 sequence: CSARRQGGTEAFF. CDR3 coding DNA: TGCAGTGCTAGGAGGCAGGGAGGCACTGAAGCTTTCTTT.

V and J are TRBV11-2 and TRBJ1-4; D not resolved. V gave up 1 base and J gave up 5 bases, with 14 bases separating them. This CDR3 has 16 amino acids. Germline V CDR1 and CDR2: SGHAT, FQNNGV. The chain's CDR3 is CASSLGDWAGNEKLFF. CDR3 sequence (DNA): TGTGCCAGCAGCTTAGGCGATTGGGCAGGAAATGAAAAACTGTTTTTT.

The chain carries TRBV7-6 and TRBJ2-7; TRBD1 aligns across 7 bases. The CDR3 extends over 17 amino acids. In germline, CDR1 is SGHVS, CDR2 FNYEAQ. Trimming cost V 6 bases and J 4 bases; bases outside gene matches: 18. The DNA for the CDR3 is TGTGCCAGCAGTCGGGCCTTAAGGGGGCCCCTTCCGTACGAGCAGTACTTC. It specifies CASSRALRGPLPYEQYF.

The chain combines TRBV29-1 with TRBJ2-1; possible D gene TRBD2, 6 bases. CDR3 size: 15 residues. Deletions cut 6 bases from V and 0 bases from J, with 15 bases between. The V gene's germline CDR1 is SQVTM and CDR2 ANQGSEA. The CDR3 loop reads CSVGMGEDSYNEQFF. Written as DNA, the CDR3 is TGCAGCGTGGGGATGGGGGAGGACTCCTACAATGAGCAGTTCTTC.